This TCR beta chain emerged from a study of shared T cell receptors in the human thymus. This table comes from immunoSEQ multiplex PCR, and its TCRdb copy is limited to in-frame clones, with some not included. Of around 340,000 clones listed, more than 85% are singletons. V dropped 6 bases and J dropped 5; count of bases not matched to a gene: 11. Per the germline V gene, CDR1 is MNHEY and CDR2 is SMNVEV (reference sequence). This CDR3 region has 16 residues. The sample taken for sequencing was thymocytes. The V and J genes are TRBV27 and TRBJ2-5; TRBD1 agrees at 11 bases. The TCR was taken from a human donor. CDR3 in DNA: TGTGCCAGCAGCTCCGGGACAGGGGGTAAGCGGGAGACCCAGTACTTC. Translated: CASSSGTGGKRETQYF.